The 5 T cell receptor beta chains below were found in one sample sequenced in a study of cytomegalovirus exposure and HLA in healthy donors. The PCR ran on 60 Vbeta and 13 Jbeta primers. Sequenced by immunoSEQ multiplex PCR; TCRdb stores in-frame clones only, minus some. The sample carries roughly 180,000 clones, just under 80% recorded once. The sample taken for sequencing was PBMCs. All receptors come from a man aged 25-45 years in good health and CMV-seronegative.

In this sample, this clone turned up once. J is TRBJ2-5 and V is TRBV11-2; tentatively, D is TRBD2 (6 bases). Trimming shortened V by 5 bases and J by 2 bases, and 21 bases separated the two germline ends. The CDR3 spans 17 residues. Germline CDR1 reads SGHAT; CDR2 reads FQNNGV. For the CDR3, the DNA is TGTGCCAGCAGCCGTAAAATCGCGGAGGGGAATCAAGAGACCCAGTACTTC. It codes for CASSRKIAEGNQETQYF.

The sample holds one count of this clone. This chain connects TRBV11-1 to TRBJ2-2; D gene ambiguous. CDR1 SGHAT and CDR2 FQDESV come from the germline V gene (reference sequence). The CDR3 contains 15 residues. V was clipped by 1 base and J by 6 bases, with 12 bases between them. The chain's CDR3 is CASSLDSVVSGELFF. The DNA of the CDR3 is TGTGCCAGCAGCTTAGATTCGGTTGTCTCCGGGGAGCTGTTTTTT.

The chain has TRBV27 and TRBJ1-2; 9 nucleotides align to TRBD1. The V gene's germline CDR1 is MNHEY and CDR2 SMNVEV (reference sequence). The junction had 13 bases not matched to a gene; V was cut back by 5 bases and J by 6 bases. The length of the CDR3 is 16 residues. The CDR3 sequence: CASSLTQGAEENGYTF. Here the CDR3 DNA reads TGTGCCAGCAGTCTCACACAGGGGGCTGAAGAAAATGGCTACACCTTC.

This clone was detected only once. V and J are TRBV7-9 and TRBJ1-2; D remains unclear. V was trimmed by 5 bases and J by 8 bases, leaving 12 bases between them. This CDR3 spans 12 amino acids. Per the germline V gene, CDR1 is SEHNR and CDR2 is FQNEAQ (reference sequence). CDR3 sequence (DNA): TGTGCCAGCAGCGGAGGAAGTAGGGGCTACACCTTC. This sequence encodes CASSGGSRGYTF.

This clone was counted a single time. The V gene is TRBV5-8, the J gene TRBJ2-3, with 8 bases lining up with TRBD1. J gave up 6 bases and V 2 bases, and 8 bases lay outside the gene matches. Germline V gene data show CDR1 as SGHTS and CDR2 as YDEGEE. The CDR3 loop spans 15 amino acids. The CDR3 DNA reads as TGTGCCAGCAGCTTCAGGGGGCTACCGGTGGATACGCAGTATTTT. Amino acid sequence: CASSFRGLPVDTQYF.